What follows are 7 T cell receptor beta chains derived from one specimen sequenced in a study of T cells after posttransplantation cyclophosphamide. Assay: immunoSEQ multiplex PCR; the TCRdb copy retains only in-frame clones and omits some. This sample yields tens of thousands of clones, of which approximately 98% are seen a single time; 0.1% to 0.15% belongs to the top ten. What was sequenced was naive CD8+ T cells sorted from PBMCs. The receptor source for this set is a man between 40 and 49 years old in good health, CMV-negative, and a related stem cell transplant donor.

The CDR3 region has the DNA TGTGCCAGCAGTATAAGCCCCAGGGGAATAACTGAAGCTTTCTTT. Translating it yields CASSISPRGITEAFF. The gene calls are TRBV25-1 and TRBJ1-1; D is perhaps TRBD1 (6 bases). Trimming pared 5 bases from V and 5 bases from J, leaving 18 bases between. The germline V gene has CDR1 MGHDK and CDR2 SYGVNS. The CDR3 extends over 15 amino acids.

Only one count was recorded for this clone. This rearrangement joins TRBV5-1 to TRBJ1-5; the D is unclear. Deletions cut 1 base from V and 3 bases from J, with 11 bases between. The CDR3 covers 15 residues. The germline V gene encodes CDR1 SGHRS and CDR2 YFSETQ. The CDR3 DNA follows: TGCGCCAGCAGCTTGTGGGCTGGTTCCAATCAGCCCCAGCATTTT. Its translation: CASSLWAGSNQPQHF.

In DNA, the CDR3 is TGTGCCAGCAGCCCGGGGGAGCGGGAGGGGGACAATGAGCAGTTCTTC. This sequence encodes CASSPGEREGDNEQFF. V and J are TRBV9 and TRBJ2-1; 10 bases match TRBD2. The V gene end was trimmed by 4 bases and the J gene end by 5 bases; junction bases not matched to a gene: 9. The CDR3 runs 16 residues. Germline V lookup: CDR1 SGDLS, CDR2 YYNGEE. The variable domain in full, with the rest retrieved from reference TRBV9 and TRBJ2-1, is DSGVTQTPKHLITATGQRVTLRCSPRSGDLSVYWYQQSLDQGLQFLIQYYNGEERAKGNILERFSAQQFPDLHSELNLSSLELGDSALYFCASSPGEREGDNEQFFGPGTRLTVL.

The chain uses TRBV5-1 and TRBJ1-1, with TRBD1 as a possible D gene (5 bases). There are 15 residues in the CDR3. V dropped 3 bases and J dropped 7 bases, with 19 bases sitting between them. Germline lookup yields CDR1 SGHRS and CDR2 YFSETQ. The chain's CDR3 is CASSWGGRGPNEAFF. DNA for the CDR3: TGCGCCAGCAGCTGGGGGGGACGGGGCCCTAATGAAGCTTTCTTT.

The rearrangement joins TRBV15 to TRBJ2-1; 8 nucleotides agree with TRBD2. V shed 3 bases and J 9 bases; nucleotides not matched to a gene: 4. The CDR3 runs 13 residues. Germline values: CDR1 LNHNV, CDR2 YYDKDF (reference sequence). As DNA, the CDR3 is TGTGCCACCAGCAGGGGACTAGAGATTGAGCAGTTCTTC. This translates into CATSRGLEIEQFF.

This clone was recorded once. The genes are TRBV6-5 and TRBJ2-1; TRBD2 is a possible D gene (5 bases). This CDR3 spans 15 amino acids. V was clipped by 6 bases and J by 4 bases, with 16 bases between them. CDR1 is MNHEY, CDR2 SVGAGI, per germline. CDR3 sequence reads: CASRVGRPSYNEQFF. The DNA for the CDR3 is TGTGCCAGCAGAGTGGGGAGACCGAGTTACAATGAGCAGTTCTTC.

The chain has TRBV6-5 and TRBJ1-5; no clear D gene. This CDR3 is built from 13 residues. Trimming cost V 2 bases and J 4 bases, with 6 bases left between them. Germline V lookup: CDR1 MNHEY, CDR2 SVGAGI. The CDR3, as DNA: TGTGCCAGCAGTTACGCGCTGAATCAGCCCCAGCATTTT. Translated: CASSYALNQPQHF.